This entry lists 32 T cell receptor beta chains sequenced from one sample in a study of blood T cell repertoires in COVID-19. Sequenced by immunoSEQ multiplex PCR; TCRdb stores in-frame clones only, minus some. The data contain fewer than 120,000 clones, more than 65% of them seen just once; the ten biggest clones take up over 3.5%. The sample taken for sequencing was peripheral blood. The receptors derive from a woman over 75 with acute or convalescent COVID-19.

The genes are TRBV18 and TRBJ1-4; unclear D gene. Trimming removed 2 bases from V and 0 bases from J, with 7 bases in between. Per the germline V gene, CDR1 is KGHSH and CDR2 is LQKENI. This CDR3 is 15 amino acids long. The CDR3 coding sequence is TGTGCCAGCTCACCAGGGAGAGCAACTAATGAAAAACTGTTTTTT. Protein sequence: CASSPGRATNEKLFF.

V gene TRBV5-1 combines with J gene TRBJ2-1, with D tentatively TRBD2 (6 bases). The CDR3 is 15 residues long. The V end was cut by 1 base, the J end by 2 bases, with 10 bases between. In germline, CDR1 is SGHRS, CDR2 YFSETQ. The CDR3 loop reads CASSLHTGAYNEQFF. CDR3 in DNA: TGCGCCAGCAGCTTGCATACGGGAGCCTACAATGAGCAGTTCTTC.

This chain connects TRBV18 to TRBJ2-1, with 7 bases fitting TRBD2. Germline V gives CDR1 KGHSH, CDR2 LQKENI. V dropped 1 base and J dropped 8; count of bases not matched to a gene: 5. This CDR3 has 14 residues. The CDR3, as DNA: TGTGCCAGCTCACCACGGACTAGTCGGGATGAGCAGTTCTTC. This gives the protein CASSPRTSRDEQFF.

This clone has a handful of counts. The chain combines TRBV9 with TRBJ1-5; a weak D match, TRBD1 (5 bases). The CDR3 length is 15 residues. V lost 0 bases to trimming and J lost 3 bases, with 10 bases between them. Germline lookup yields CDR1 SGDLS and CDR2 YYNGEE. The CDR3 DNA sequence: TGTGCCAGCAGCGTAGACACAGGAAACAATCAGCCCCAGCATTTT. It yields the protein CASSVDTGNNQPQHF.

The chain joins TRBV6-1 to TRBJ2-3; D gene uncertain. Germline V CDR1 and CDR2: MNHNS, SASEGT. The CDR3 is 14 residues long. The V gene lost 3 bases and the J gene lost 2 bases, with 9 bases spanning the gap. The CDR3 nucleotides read TGTGCCAGCAGTGATCGCACTCCCACAGATACGCAGTATTTT. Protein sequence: CASSDRTPTDTQYF.

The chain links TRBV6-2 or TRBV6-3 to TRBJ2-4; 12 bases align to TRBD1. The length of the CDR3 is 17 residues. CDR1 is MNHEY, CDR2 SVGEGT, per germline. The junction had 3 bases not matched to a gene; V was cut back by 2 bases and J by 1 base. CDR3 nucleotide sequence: TGTGCCAGCAGTTACGCCGGGACAGGGGGCGCCAAAAACATTCAGTACTTC. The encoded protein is CASSYAGTGGAKNIQYF.

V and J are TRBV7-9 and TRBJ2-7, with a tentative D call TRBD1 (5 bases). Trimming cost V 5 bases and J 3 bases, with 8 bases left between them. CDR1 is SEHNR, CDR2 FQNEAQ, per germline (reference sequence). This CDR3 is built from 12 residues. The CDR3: CASSPGNYEQYF. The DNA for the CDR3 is TGTGCCAGCAGCCCAGGGAACTACGAGCAGTACTTC.

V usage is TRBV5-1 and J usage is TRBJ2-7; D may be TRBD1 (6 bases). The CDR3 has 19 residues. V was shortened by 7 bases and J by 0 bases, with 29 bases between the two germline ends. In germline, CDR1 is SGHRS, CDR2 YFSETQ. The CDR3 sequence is CASPQTLLERADSSYEQYF. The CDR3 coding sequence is TGCGCCAGCCCTCAGACGCTACTTGAGAGGGCGGACAGCTCCTACGAGCAGTACTTC.

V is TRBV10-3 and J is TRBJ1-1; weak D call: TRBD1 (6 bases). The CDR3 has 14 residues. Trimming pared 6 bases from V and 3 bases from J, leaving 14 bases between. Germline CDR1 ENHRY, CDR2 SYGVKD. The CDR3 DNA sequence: TGTGCCATCAGCCGGACAGCCCGTGACACTGAAGCTTTCTTT. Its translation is CAISRTARDTEAFF.

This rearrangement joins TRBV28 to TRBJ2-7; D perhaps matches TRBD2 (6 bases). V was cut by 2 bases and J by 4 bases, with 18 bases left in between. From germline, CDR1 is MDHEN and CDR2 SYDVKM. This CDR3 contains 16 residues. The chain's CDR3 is CASSLLFSRGDYEQYF. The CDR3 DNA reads TGTGCCAGCAGTTTACTATTTTCCCGCGGGGATTACGAGCAGTACTTC.

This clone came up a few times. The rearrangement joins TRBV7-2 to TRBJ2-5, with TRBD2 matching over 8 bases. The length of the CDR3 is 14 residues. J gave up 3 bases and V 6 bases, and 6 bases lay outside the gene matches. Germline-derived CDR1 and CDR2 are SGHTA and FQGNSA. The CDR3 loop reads CASRETSDKETQYF. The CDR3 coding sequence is TGTGCCAGCAGAGAGACTAGCGACAAAGAGACCCAGTACTTC.

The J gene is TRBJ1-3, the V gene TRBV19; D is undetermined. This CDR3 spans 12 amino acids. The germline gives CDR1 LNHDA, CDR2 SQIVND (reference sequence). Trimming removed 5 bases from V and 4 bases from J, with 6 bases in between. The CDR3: CASSVQGNTIYF. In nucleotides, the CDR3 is TGTGCCAGTAGTGTACAAGGAAACACCATATATTTT.

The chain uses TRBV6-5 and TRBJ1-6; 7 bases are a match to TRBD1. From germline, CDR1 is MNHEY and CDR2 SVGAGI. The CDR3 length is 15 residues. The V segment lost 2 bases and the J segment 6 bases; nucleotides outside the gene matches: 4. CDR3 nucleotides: TGTGCCAGCAGTTACAGGGGGCAGGGTAATTCACCCCTCCACTTT. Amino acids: CASSYRGQGNSPLHF.

The DNA for the CDR3 is TGTGCCAGCAGGGGCGGGGGCTATGGCTACACCTTC. Its protein product is CASRGGGYGYTF. This chain links TRBV25-1 with TRBJ1-2; D might be TRBD1 (5 bases). The CDR3 runs 12 residues. Per germline, CDR1 MGHDK and CDR2 SYGVNS. Trimming cost V 6 bases and J 4 bases, with 9 bases left between them.

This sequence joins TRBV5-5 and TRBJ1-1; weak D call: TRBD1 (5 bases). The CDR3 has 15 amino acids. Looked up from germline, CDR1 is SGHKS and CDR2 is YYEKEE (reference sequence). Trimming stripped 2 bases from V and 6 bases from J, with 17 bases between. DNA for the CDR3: TGTGCCAGCAGCTTTAATCGGTTAGGGGTTGCTGAAGCTTTCTTT. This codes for CASSFNRLGVAEAFF.

The CDR3 bases are TGCGCCAGCAGCTTGGGGGCTAGCGGGGGGGGTCCAGATACGCAGTATTTT. Translated, it gives CASSLGASGGGPDTQYF. The chain is built from TRBV5-1 and TRBJ2-3; 12 positions agree with TRBD2. The length of the CDR3 is 17 residues. Unmatched junction bases numbered 6, after V lost 0 bases and J lost 4 bases. Germline V lookup: CDR1 SGHRS, CDR2 YFSETQ.

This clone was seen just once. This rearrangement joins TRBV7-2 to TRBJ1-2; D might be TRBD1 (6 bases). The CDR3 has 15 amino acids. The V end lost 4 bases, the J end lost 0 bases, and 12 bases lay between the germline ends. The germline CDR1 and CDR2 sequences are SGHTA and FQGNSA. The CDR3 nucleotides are TGTGCCAGCAGCTCGCACAGGGTGACTAACTATGGCTACACCTTC. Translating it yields CASSSHRVTNYGYTF.

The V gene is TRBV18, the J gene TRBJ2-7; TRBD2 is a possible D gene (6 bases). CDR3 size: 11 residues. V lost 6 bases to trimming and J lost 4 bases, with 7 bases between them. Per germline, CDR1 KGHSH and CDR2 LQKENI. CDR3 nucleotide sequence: TGTGCCAGCTCGCGGGGTTACGAGCAGTACTTC. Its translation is CASSRGYEQYF.

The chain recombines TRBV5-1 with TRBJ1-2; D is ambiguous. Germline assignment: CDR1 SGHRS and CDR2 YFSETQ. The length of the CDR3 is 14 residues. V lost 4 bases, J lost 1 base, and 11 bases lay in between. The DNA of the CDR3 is TGCGCCAGCAGCCCCAGAAGCGATAACTATGGCTACACCTTC. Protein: CASSPRSDNYGYTF.

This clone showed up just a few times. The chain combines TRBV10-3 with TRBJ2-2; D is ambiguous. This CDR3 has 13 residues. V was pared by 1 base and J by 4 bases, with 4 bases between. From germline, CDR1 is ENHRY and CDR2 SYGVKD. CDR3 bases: TGTGCCATCAGTGAGTTGGCCACCGGGGAGCTGTTTTTT. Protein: CAISELATGELFF.

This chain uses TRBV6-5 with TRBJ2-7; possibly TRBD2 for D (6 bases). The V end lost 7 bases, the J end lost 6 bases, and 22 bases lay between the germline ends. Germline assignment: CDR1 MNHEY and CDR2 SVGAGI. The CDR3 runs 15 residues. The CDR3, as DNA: TGTGCCAGCACCCCACGGATGGGTTGGGGACTCGAGCAGTACTTC. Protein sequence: CASTPRMGWGLEQYF.

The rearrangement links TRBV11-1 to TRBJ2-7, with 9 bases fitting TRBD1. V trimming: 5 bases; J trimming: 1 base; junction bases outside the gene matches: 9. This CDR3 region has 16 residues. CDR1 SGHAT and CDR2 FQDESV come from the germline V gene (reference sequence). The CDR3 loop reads CASSQRGTGNSYEQYF. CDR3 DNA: TGTGCCAGCAGCCAAAGAGGGACAGGGAATTCCTACGAGCAGTACTTC.

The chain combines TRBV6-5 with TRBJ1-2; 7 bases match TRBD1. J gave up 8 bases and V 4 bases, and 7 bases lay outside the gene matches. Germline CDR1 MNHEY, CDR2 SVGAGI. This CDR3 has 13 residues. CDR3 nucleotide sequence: TGTGCCAGCAGTTTCACAGGGGACGGCGGCTACACCTTC. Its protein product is CASSFTGDGGYTF.

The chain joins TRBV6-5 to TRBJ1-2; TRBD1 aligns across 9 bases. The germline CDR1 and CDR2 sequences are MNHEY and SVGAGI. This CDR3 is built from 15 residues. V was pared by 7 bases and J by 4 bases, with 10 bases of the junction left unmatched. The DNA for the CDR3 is TGTGCCAGCATTGGACAGGGGCATCTTTCCTATGGCTACACCTTC. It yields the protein CASIGQGHLSYGYTF.

The CDR3 DNA reads TGTGCCACCAGCAGAGCATGGCAAGATAATGAAAAACTGTTTTTT. It encodes CATSRAWQDNEKLFF. V usage is TRBV15 and J usage is TRBJ1-4; D is unresolved. This CDR3 has 15 amino acids. The V and J ends lost 1 base and 4 bases respectively, with 10 bases between them. The germline CDR1 and CDR2 sequences are LNHNV and YYDKDF (reference sequence). The whole variable domain, filled in from reference TRBV15 and TRBJ1-4, reads DAMVIQNPRYQVTQFGKPVTLSCSQTLNHNVMYWYQQKSSQAPKLLFHYYDKDFNNEADTPDNFQSRRPNTSFCFLDIRSPGLGDTAMYLCATSRAWQDNEKLFFGSGTQLSVL.

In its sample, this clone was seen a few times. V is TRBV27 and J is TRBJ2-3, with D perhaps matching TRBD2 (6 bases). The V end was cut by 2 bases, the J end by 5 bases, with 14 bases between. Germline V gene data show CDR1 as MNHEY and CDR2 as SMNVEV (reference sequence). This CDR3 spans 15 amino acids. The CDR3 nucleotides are TGTGCCAGCAGTTTAAACGGGAGAATGGGAGATACGCAGTATTTT. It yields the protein CASSLNGRMGDTQYF.

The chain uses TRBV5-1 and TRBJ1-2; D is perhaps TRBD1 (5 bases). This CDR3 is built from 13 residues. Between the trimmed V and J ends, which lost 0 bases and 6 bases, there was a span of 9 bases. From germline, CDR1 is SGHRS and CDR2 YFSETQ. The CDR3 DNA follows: TGCGCCAGCAGCTTGGCGGGGGATGATGGCTACACCTTC. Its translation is CASSLAGDDGYTF. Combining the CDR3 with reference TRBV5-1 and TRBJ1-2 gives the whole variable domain KAGVTQTPRYLIKTRGQQVTLSCSPISGHRSVSWYQQTPGQGLQFLFEYFSETQRNKGNFPGRFSGRQFSNSRSEMNVSTLELGDSALYLCASSLAGDDGYTFGSGTRLTVV.

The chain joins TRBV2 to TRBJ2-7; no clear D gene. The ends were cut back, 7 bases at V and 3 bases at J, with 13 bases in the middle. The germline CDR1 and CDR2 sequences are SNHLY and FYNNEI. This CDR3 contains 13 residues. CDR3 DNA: TGTGCCAGCACTATGGAGACCTTCTACGAGCAGTACTTC. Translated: CASTMETFYEQYF.

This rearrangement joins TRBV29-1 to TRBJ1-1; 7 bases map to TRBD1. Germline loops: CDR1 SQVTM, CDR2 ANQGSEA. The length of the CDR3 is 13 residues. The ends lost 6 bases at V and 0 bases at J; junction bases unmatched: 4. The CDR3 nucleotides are TGCAGCGTGGGACAGAACATGAACACTGAAGCTTTCTTT. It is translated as CSVGQNMNTEAFF. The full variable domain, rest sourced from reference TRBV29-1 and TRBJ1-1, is SAVISQKPSRDICQRGTSLTIQCQVDSQVTMMFWYRQQPGQSLTLIATANQGSEATYESGFVIDKFPISRPNLTFSTLTVSNMSPEDSSIYLCSVGQNMNTEAFFGQGTRLTVV.

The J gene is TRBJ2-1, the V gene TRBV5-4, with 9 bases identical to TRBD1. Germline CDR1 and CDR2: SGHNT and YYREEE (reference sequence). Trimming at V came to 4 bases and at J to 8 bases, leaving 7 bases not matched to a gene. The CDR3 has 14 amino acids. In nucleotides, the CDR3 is TGTGCCAGCAGCCGCTGGACAGGGGAGGATGAGCAGTTCTTC. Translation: CASSRWTGEDEQFF.

The CDR3 region is CASSSTGNEQFF. The DNA of the CDR3 is TGTGCCAGCAGCTCGACAGGGAATGAGCAGTTCTTC. The chain has TRBV11-2 and TRBJ2-1, with TRBD1 identical over 7 bases. Germline assignment: CDR1 SGHAT and CDR2 FQNNGV. After removal of 4 bases from V and 7 bases from J, the junction contained 1 base not matched to a gene. The CDR3 spans 12 residues.

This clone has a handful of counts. CDR3 DNA sequence: TGTGCCAGCATTTGGGGCGTGAACACTGAAGCTTTCTTT. Protein product: CASIWGVNTEAFF. The J gene is TRBJ1-1, the V gene TRBV28, with D possibly being TRBD1 (5 bases). Germline V lookup: CDR1 MDHEN, CDR2 SYDVKM. The CDR3 consists of 13 residues. V lost 7 bases to trimming and J lost 0 bases, with 9 bases between them. The full variable domain, rest sourced from reference TRBV28 and TRBJ1-1, is DVKVTQSSRYLVKRTGEKVFLECVQDMDHENMFWYRQDPGLGLRLIYFSYDVKMKEKGDIPEGYSVSREKKERFSLILESASTNQTSMYLCASIWGVNTEAFFGQGTRLTVV.